The 10 T cell receptor beta chains given below trace back to one sample, sequenced in a study of beta chain features in type 1 diabetes. Every bit of the isolated RNA underwent reverse transcription, so sequencing read expressed TCRB transcripts. The repertoire was sequenced with immunoSEQ multiplex PCR; TCRdb's copy has only in-frame clones and lacks some. The data contain 140,000 or so clones, 10% of them singletons. Material for sequencing was naive CD4+ T cells from blood. The receptors derive from a man between 18 and 35 years old in good health.

This clone has ten or more counts. The rearrangement links TRBV5-1 to TRBJ2-4; TRBD2 is a possible D gene (5 bases). Germline values: CDR1 SGHRS, CDR2 YFSETQ. The CDR3 runs 15 residues. The ends were cut back, 2 bases at V and 2 bases at J, with 11 bases in the middle. The CDR3 nucleotides read TGCGCCAGCAGCTTCGGGTCGGGGACCAAAAACATTCAGTACTTC. This encodes CASSFGSGTKNIQYF.

This clone was detected a few times. The chain carries TRBV11-2 and TRBJ2-5; D may be TRBD1 (6 bases). V was trimmed by 6 bases and J by 1 base, leaving 9 bases between them. This CDR3 comprises 13 residues. The germline V gene encodes CDR1 SGHAT and CDR2 FQNNGV. CDR3 protein: CASRVQGQETQYF. CDR3 sequence (DNA): TGTGCCAGCAGGGTACAGGGCCAAGAGACCCAGTACTTC.

The genes are TRBV7-2 and TRBJ2-5; 8 nucleotides align to TRBD1. The germline gives CDR1 SGHTA, CDR2 FQGNSA. The ends lost 5 bases at V and 0 bases at J; junction bases unmatched: 5. The CDR3 runs 15 residues. This CDR3 is CASSPQGAYQETQYF. The CDR3 bases are TGTGCCAGCAGCCCGCAGGGGGCGTACCAAGAGACCCAGTACTTC.

A few counts support this clone. The V gene is TRBV4-1, the J gene TRBJ1-1, with D unclear. The germline gives CDR1 MGHRA, CDR2 YSYEKL. With 0 bases removed from V and 7 bases from J, the gap between germline ends came to 9 bases. The length of the CDR3 is 13 residues. CDR3 in DNA: TGCGCCAGCAGCCAAGATAACGGGAATGAAGCTTTCTTT. It specifies CASSQDNGNEAFF.

This clone was seen more than once but under ten times. The chain uses TRBV7-2 and TRBJ2-3, with D unresolved. There are 18 residues in the CDR3. Germline CDR1 is SGHTA and CDR2 is FQGNSA. The germline V and J ends were trimmed by 1 base and 1 base, with 18 bases remaining between them. The CDR3 DNA follows: TGTGCCAGCAGCTTAGTGGTGGGCTACCACGCACGCACAGATACGCAGTATTTT. Amino acid sequence: CASSLVVGYHARTDTQYF.

V gene TRBV6-6 combines with J gene TRBJ2-5, with 7 bases fitting TRBD2. Germline V gene data show CDR1 as MNHNY and CDR2 as SVGAGI (reference sequence). Trimming cost V 5 bases and J 4 bases; bases outside gene matches: 10. This CDR3 spans 15 amino acids. In nucleotides, the CDR3 is TGTGCCAGCAGTGCCTCCGGGACTACCCTAGAGACCCAGTACTTC. Translated: CASSASGTTLETQYF.

Only a few counts were recorded for this clone. The chain links TRBV30 to TRBJ2-3; the D gene is possibly TRBD2 (5 bases). Germline loops: CDR1 GTSNPN, CDR2 SVGIG (reference sequence). Trimming removed 1 base at V and 1 base at J, with 12 bases between. There are 15 residues in the CDR3. CDR3 DNA sequence: TGTGCCTGGAGTGATAAACTAGAGGGCACAGATACGCAGTATTTT. This codes for CAWSDKLEGTDTQYF.

The gene calls are TRBV19 and TRBJ1-6; TRBD1 matches at 11 bases. The CDR3 consists of 16 residues. Germline V gene data show CDR1 as LNHDA and CDR2 as SQIVND (reference sequence). J was trimmed by 8 bases and V by 3 bases; bases with no gene match: 6. CDR3 sequence reads: CASSIPGQGEDSPLHF. The CDR3 DNA is TGTGCCAGTAGTATCCCGGGACAGGGGGAAGATTCACCCCTCCACTTT. The full variable domain, rest sourced from reference TRBV19 and TRBJ1-6, is DGGITQSPKYLFRKEGQNVTLSCEQNLNHDAMYWYRQDPGQGLRLIYYSQIVNDFQKGDIAEGYSVSREKKESFPLTVTSAQKNPTAFYLCASSIPGQGEDSPLHFGNGTRLTVT.

Only a few counts were recorded for this clone. The chain employs TRBV27 and TRBJ1-3, with D tentatively TRBD1 (6 bases). The CDR3 is 16 residues long. V was clipped by 2 bases and J by 4 bases, with 15 bases between them. In germline, CDR1 is MNHEY, CDR2 SMNVEV (reference sequence). The CDR3 is CASSLRGGWGGNTIYF. In DNA form, the CDR3 reads TGTGCCAGCAGTTTACGAGGGGGATGGGGAGGAAACACCATATATTTT.

The CDR3 protein is CASSYRDTSYNEQFF. The CDR3 DNA sequence: TGTGCCAGCAGCTACCGGGACACCTCCTACAATGAGCAGTTCTTC. V usage is TRBV6-5 and J usage is TRBJ2-1; D perhaps matches TRBD1 (6 bases). The V end was cut by 6 bases, the J end by 0 bases, with 12 bases between. The CDR3 has 15 residues. Looked up from germline, CDR1 is MNHEY and CDR2 is SVGAGI.